The clone carrying this T cell receptor (beta chain) was seen a handful of times. The data were taken from a study of blood T cell repertoires in COVID-19. Sequencing used immunoSEQ multiplex PCR; TCRdb keeps in-frame clones, though not all of them. The data hold some 150,000 clones, with around 84% observed a single time. CDR1 and CDR2 (germline): SGHRS, YFSETQ. The V gene end was trimmed by 0 bases and the J gene end by 5 bases; junction bases not matched to a gene: 6. The CDR3 loop spans 15 amino acids. The chain carries TRBV5-1 and TRBJ2-7, with TRBD1 identical over 9 bases. The receptor's source is a woman aged 45-59 years with acute or convalescent COVID-19. The sample was peripheral blood. The CDR3 coding sequence is TGCGCCAGCAGCTTGGATGGACAGGGGTGGGACGAGCAGTACTTC. Translated: CASSLDGQGWDEQYF.